What follows are 5 T cell receptor beta chains derived from one specimen sequenced in a study of blood T cell repertoires in COVID-19. Data came from immunoSEQ multiplex PCR; TCRdb stores just in-frame clones and leaves some out. The sample lists about 410,000 clones, about 90% occurring once. Material for sequencing was PBMCs or T cells enriched from blood (not recorded which). All receptors derive from a woman under 40 who had recovered from COVID-19.

V gene TRBV7-6 combines with J gene TRBJ1-1, with 8 bases identical to TRBD1. Germline-derived CDR1 and CDR2 are SGHVS and FNYEAQ. Unmatched junction bases numbered 5, after V lost 5 bases and J lost 0 bases. This CDR3 comprises 15 residues. The CDR3 DNA follows: TGTGCCAGCAGCCGACGGACAGGGATGAACACTGAAGCTTTCTTT. It is translated as CASSRRTGMNTEAFF. Complete variable domain (other parts from reference TRBV7-6 and TRBJ1-1): GAGVSQSPRYKVTKRGQDVALRCDPISGHVSLYWYRQALGQGPEFLTYFNYEAQQDKSGLPNDRFSAERPEGSISTLTIQRTEQRDSAMYRCASSRRTGMNTEAFFGQGTRLTVV.

V is TRBV7-9 and J is TRBJ1-3; D is unresolved. The length of the CDR3 is 15 residues. Germline V gene lookup returns CDR1 SEHNR and CDR2 FQNEAQ (reference sequence). V lost 6 bases and J 0 bases, leaving 12 bases between the germline ends. CDR3 amino acids: CASRLIASSGNTIYF. In DNA, the CDR3 is TGTGCCAGCAGACTGATTGCTTCCTCTGGAAACACCATATATTTT.

The gene calls are TRBV4-3 and TRBJ2-7, with TRBD2 matching over 9 bases. Unmatched junction bases numbered 7, after V lost 4 bases and J lost 6 bases. This CDR3 comprises 14 residues. Germline V lookup: CDR1 LGHNA, CDR2 YSLEER. The CDR3 reads CASSPLAGGREQYF. In DNA form, the CDR3 reads TGCGCCAGCAGCCCCCTGGCGGGGGGGCGCGAGCAGTACTTC.

This clone was seen just once. The gene calls are TRBV28 and TRBJ1-4, with TRBD1 matching 7 bases. Germline assignment: CDR1 MDHEN and CDR2 SYDVKM. J was trimmed by 5 bases and V by 3 bases; bases with no gene match: 18. This CDR3 is built from 19 residues. Here the CDR3 DNA reads TGTGCCAGCAGTTTCACCCGGCCAACAAGACAGGGCAGAAATGAAAAACTGTTTTTT. It encodes CASSFTRPTRQGRNEKLFF.

The chain couples TRBV5-1 to TRBJ1-3; D remains ambiguous. The CDR3 is made up of 16 amino acids. V lost 0 bases, J lost 0 bases, and 10 bases lay in between. Germline V CDR1 and CDR2: SGHRS, YFSETQ. The CDR3 DNA sequence: TGCGCCAGCAGCTTGGCCAATCTGGCCTCTGGAAACACCATATATTTT. This encodes CASSLANLASGNTIYF.